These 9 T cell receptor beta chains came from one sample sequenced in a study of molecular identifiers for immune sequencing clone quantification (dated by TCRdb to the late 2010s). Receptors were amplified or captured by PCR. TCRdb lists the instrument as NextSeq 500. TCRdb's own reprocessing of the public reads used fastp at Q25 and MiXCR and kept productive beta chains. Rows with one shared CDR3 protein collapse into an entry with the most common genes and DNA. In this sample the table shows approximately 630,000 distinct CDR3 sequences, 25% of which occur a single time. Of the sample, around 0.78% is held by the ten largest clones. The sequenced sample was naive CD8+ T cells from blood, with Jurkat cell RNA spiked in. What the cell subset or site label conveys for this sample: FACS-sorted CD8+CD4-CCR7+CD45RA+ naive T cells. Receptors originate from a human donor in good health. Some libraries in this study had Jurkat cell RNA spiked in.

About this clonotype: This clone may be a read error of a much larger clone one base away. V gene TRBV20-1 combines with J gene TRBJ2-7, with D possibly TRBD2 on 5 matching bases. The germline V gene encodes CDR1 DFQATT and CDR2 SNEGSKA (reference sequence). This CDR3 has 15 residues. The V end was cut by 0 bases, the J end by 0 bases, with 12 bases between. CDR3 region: CSARDPPAVSYEQYF. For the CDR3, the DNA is TGCAGTGCTAGAGATCCCCCAGCGGTCTCCTACGAGCAGTACTTC.

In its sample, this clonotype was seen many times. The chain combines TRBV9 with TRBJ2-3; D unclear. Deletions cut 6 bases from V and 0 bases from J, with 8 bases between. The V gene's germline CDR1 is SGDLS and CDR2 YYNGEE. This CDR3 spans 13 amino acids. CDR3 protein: CASNLLSTDTQYF. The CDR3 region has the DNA TGTGCCAGCAACCTATTAAGCACAGATACGCAGTATTTT.

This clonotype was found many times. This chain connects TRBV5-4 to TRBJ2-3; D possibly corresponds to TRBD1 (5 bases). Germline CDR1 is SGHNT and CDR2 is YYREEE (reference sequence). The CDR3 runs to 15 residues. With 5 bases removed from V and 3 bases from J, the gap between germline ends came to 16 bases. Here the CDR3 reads CASREGAGQTDTQYF. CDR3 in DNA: TGTGCCAGCAGGGAAGGGGCAGGTCAAACAGATACGCAGTATTTT.

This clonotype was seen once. The CDR3 bases are TGCGCCAGCAGAGCCGGGACTAGCGGGGCCACCGGGGAGCTGTTTTTT. Encoded protein: CASRAGTSGATGELFF. The chain carries TRBV4-3 and TRBJ2-2, with TRBD2 identical over 13 bases. This CDR3 region has 16 residues. The germline gives CDR1 LGHNA, CDR2 YSLEER. V lost 6 bases and J lost 4; bases outside the gene matches: 5.

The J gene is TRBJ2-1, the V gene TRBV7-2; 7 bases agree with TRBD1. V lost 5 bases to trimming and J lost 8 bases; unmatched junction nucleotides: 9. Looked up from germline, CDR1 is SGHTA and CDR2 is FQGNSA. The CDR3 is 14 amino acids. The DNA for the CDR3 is TGTGCCAGCAGCCCCTGGGACAGTCACTATGAGCAGTTCTTC. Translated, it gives CASSPWDSHYEQFF. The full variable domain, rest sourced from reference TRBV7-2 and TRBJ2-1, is GAGVSQSPSNKVTEKGKDVELRCDPISGHTALYWYRQSLGQGLEFLIYFQGNSAPDKSGLPSDRFSAERTGGSVSTLTIQRTQQEDSAVYLCASSPWDSHYEQFFGPGTRLTVL.

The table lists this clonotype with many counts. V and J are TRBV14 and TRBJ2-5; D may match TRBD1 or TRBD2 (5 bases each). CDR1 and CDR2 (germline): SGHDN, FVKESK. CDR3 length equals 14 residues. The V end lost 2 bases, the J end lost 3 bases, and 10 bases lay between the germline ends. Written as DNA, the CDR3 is TGTGCCAGCAGCCAATTTGGGACGGAAGAGACCCAGTACTTC. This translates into CASSQFGTEETQYF.

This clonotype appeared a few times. The CDR3 DNA sequence: TGTGCCAGCAGTCACGAGCCCGGGACGTTGGGTGAGCAGTTCTTC. It specifies CASSHEPGTLGEQFF. The rearrangement uses TRBV6-2 or TRBV6-3 and TRBJ2-1, with D tentatively TRBD1 or TRBD2 (5 bases each). This CDR3 is built from 15 residues. From germline, CDR1 is MNHEY and CDR2 SVGEGT. V was trimmed by 5 bases and J by 9 bases, leaving 20 bases between them.

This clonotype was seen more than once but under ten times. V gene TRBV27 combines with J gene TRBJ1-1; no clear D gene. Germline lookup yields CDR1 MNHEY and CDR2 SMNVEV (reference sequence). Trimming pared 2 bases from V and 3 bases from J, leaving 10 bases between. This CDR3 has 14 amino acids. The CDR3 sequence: CASSLTGSYTEAFF. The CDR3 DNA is TGTGCCAGCAGTTTAACCGGGTCGTACACTGAAGCTTTCTTT.

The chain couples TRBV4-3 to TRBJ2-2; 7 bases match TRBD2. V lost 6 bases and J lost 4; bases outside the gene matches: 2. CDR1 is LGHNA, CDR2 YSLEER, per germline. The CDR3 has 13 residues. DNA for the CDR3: TGCGCCAGCAGAGTAGCGGGCACCGGGGAGCTGTTTTTT. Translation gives CASRVAGTGELFF.